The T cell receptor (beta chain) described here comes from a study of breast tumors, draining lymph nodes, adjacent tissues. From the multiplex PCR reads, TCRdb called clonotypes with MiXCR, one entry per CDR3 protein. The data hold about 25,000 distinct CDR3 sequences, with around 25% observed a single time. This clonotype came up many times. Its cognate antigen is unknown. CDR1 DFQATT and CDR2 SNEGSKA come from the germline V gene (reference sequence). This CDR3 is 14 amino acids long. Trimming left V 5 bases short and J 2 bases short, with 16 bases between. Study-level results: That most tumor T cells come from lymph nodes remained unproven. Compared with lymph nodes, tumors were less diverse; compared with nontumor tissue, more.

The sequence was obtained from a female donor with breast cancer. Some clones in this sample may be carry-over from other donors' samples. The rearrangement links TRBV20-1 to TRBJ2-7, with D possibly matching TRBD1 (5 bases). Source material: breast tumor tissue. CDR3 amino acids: CSALDNDRTYEQYF. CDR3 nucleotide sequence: TGCAGTGCTCTCGATAATGACAGAACCTACGAGCAGTACTTC.